Only a few counts were recorded for the clone carrying this TCR beta chain. Its antigen is undetermined. The data were taken from a study of a mutant IDH1 vaccine in newly diagnosed glioma. Study-level information: Vaccination started 4-6 weeks after radiotherapy alone, or with temozolomide cycles. At week 47 came visit V13, while visit V12 had come at week 35.

The time point denotes: week 47, end of study. Topical imiquimod was applied with each vaccine dose, which held 300 ug of mutant IDH1 20-mer peptide. Germline V lookup: CDR1 SGHRS, CDR2 YFSETQ. The ends were cut back, 3 bases at V and 7 bases at J, with 11 bases in the middle. The CDR3 is 13 residues long. Profiled with immunoSEQ multiplex PCR; TCRdb holds only in-frame clones, not every one. The table includes over 50,000 clones, over 75% detected once. Overall study results and limits: Of all patients, around 94% showed vaccine-induced immune responses.

The sample consisted of PBMCs, taken from a glioma patient whose treatment included an IDH1 peptide vaccine. The chain carries TRBV5-1 and TRBJ1-3; no reliable D call. This clonotype was sampled from a woman between 40 and 50 years old with glioma. Some clones in this sample may be carry-over from other donors' samples. The CDR3 DNA reads TGCGCCAGCAGCTCCGGACGGGGTAACACCATATATTTT. It specifies CASSSGRGNTIYF.